This T cell receptor beta chain comes out of a study of CD8 T cells in ankylosing spondylitis. Broader study findings: Peripheral blood held disease-linked clones only at relatively low frequency, and these were CD8+. Seemingly distinctive of ankylosing spondylitis blood was a TCR beta motif formed by eight highly homologous variants.

TCRdb fed the 5' RACE reads into MiXCR, producing one record per CDR3 protein. The profile covers 200,000 to 250,000 distinct CDR3 sequences, with roughly a tenth appearing a single time and 20% to 25% taken by the ten largest. This clonotype was seen repeatedly, ten times or more. Its cognate antigen is unknown. The CDR3 length is 15 residues. The V end lost 4 bases, the J end lost 8 bases, and 15 bases lay between the germline ends. Germline assignment: CDR1 LGHDT and CDR2 YNNKEL (reference sequence). Sequencing used blood, either unsorted or a sorted T cell fraction (not recorded which). The clonotype comes from a male donor with ankylosing spondylitis or in good health (not recorded which). V usage is TRBV3-1 and J usage is TRBJ1-6, with D perhaps TRBD1 (6 bases). The CDR3 sequence: CASSPGTPTYSPLHF. As DNA, the CDR3 is TGTGCCAGCAGCCCCGGGACACCTACATATTCACCCCTCCACTTT. Variable domain in full (rest from reference TRBV3-1 and TRBJ1-6): DTAVSQTPKYLVTQMGNDKSIKCEQNLGHDTMYWYKQDSKKFLKIMFSYNNKELIINETVPNRFSPKSPDKAHLNLHINSLELGDSAVYFCASSPGTPTYSPLHFGNGTRLTVT.